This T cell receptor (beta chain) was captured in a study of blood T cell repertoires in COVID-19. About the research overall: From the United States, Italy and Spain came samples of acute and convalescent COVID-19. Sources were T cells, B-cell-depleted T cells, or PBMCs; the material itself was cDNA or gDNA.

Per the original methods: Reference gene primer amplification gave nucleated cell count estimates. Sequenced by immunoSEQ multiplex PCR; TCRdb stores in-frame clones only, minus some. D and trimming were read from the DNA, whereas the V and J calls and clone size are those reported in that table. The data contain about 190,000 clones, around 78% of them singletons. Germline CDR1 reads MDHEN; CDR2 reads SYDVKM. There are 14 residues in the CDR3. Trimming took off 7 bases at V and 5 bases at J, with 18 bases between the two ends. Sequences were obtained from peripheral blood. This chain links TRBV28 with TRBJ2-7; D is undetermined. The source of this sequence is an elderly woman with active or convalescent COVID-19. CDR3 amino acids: CASIPASSLHEQYF. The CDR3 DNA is TGTGCCAGCATACCCGCATCTAGTCTCCACGAGCAGTACTTC.